This T cell receptor (beta chain) is drawn from a study of shared clonotypes between healthy human individuals. Background on the study: The study used three CD4 naive, three CD4 memory, two CD8 naive and one CD8 memory plate per donor.

At the deep level, the assay was run. Using immunoSEQ multiplex PCR, the repertoire was profiled, and TCRdb retains in-frame clones only, with some absent. The table has about 960,000 clones, 70% to 85% seen once. V shed 6 bases and J 3 bases; nucleotides not matched to a gene: 4. Germline CDR1 reads MNHNS; CDR2 reads SASEGT. The CDR3 extends over 13 amino acids. The sequenced material came from memory CD4+ T cells sorted from blood. Subset here: CD45RA-negative fraction. The chain employs TRBV6-1 and TRBJ2-7, with 8 nucleotides matching TRBD1. The TCR sequence derives from a man between 18 and 35 years old in good health. CDR3 loop: CASRRDRYYEQYF. The CDR3 DNA is TGTGCCAGCAGGAGGGACAGGTACTACGAGCAGTACTTC.